The clone carrying this T cell receptor beta chain occurred once. As defined, naive CD8 cells were CD45RO-negative and positively selected for CCR7, with terminally differentiated effector memory CD45RA+ cells excluded. This sample is part of a study of shared clonotypes between healthy human individuals. In the sorted-subset replicate PCRs, 150 to 250 ng DNA, around 30,000 T cell genomes, was used. Method: immunoSEQ multiplex PCR; TCRdb's copy keeps in-frame clones and lacks some. The profile shows 1.5 million to 2.5 million clones, about 95% of them singletons. CDR1 and CDR2 (germline): SGHRS, YFSETQ. CDR3 length equals 16 residues. V shed 0 bases and J shed 5 bases, with 17 bases lying between them.

V usage is TRBV5-1 and J usage is TRBJ1-2, with D maybe TRBD1 (6 bases). Sequenced input: naive CD8+ T cells sorted from blood. The sequence was obtained from a man younger than 35 in good health. CDR3 DNA sequence: TGCGCCAGCAGCTTGGCTCCGGACAGCAACTTATATGGCTACACCTTC. It is translated as CASSLAPDSNLYGYTF. Together with reference TRBV5-1 and TRBJ1-2, the CDR3 gives the full variable domain: KAGVTQTPRYLIKTRGQQVTLSCSPISGHRSVSWYQQTPGQGLQFLFEYFSETQRNKGNFPGRFSGRQFSNSRSEMNVSTLELGDSALYLCASSLAPDSNLYGYTFGSGTRLTVV.